The present entry profiles one T cell receptor (beta chain) with its context. This clonotype turned up a few times. Its cognate antigen has yet to be identified. At one boundary the junction diverges from the germline segment, which might be a read error. The CDR3 contains 16 residues, cysteine and phenylalanine counted. Left in the record is the CDR3 DNA by itself, 48 bases read in frame from the first base. From the germline V gene, CDR1 is MDHEN and CDR2 is SYDVKM. Preparation of the library involved 5' RACE. The sample was run on an Illumina HiSeq 2500. The second PCR ran for about 7 to 11 cycles and used a J-beta primer mix along with a sample-barcoded 5' primer. A unique molecular identifier was introduced onto each TCR beta cDNA molecule by a template-switch 5' adaptor carrying 12 random nucleotides. Each sample yielded at least 2.5 million CDR3-containing paired-end reads. First-strand cDNA synthesis was performed from all RNA using the Mint cDNA synthesis kit, with priming by a TRBC-specific oligonucleotide. After uracil-DNA glycosylase treatment, a first 18-cycle PCR used universal primers M1SS and BC2_uni_R on all cDNA. The paper's processing steps were these. For normalization, 1 million high-quality reads, each with a distinct molecular identifier, were randomly selected from each sample. Reads sharing molecular identifiers were discarded rather than binned into consensus sequences. CDR3 identification, clonotype clustering and error correction used MiTCR with a Q25 quality threshold and the strictest error-elimination algorithm. Lower-bound total TCR beta diversity was estimated with a nonparametric unseen species model using Euler transformation. Using fastp at Q25 and MiXCR, TCRdb reprocessed the public reads and kept productive beta chains. Here each entry gathers all rows of one CDR3 protein and keeps the most common genes and DNA. These V and J calls originate from TCRdb's pipeline instead of the authors' own analysis. For this sample there are around 800,000 distinct CDR3 sequences; about half appear just once. The ten biggest clones cover 15% to 20% of the sample.

The donors were 40 or so Caucasian individuals from Russia, aged about 6 to 100 years, who were systemically healthy. Each donor gave about 10 milliliters of peripheral blood, drawn into EDTA-treated Vacutainer tubes. Ficoll-Paque density-gradient centrifugation was used to isolate PBMCs, with at least 6 million per sample. Total RNA, at least 5 micrograms per sample, was extracted from PBMCs with Trizol reagent. For every donor, flow cytometry on a PBMC aliquot measured the percentage of naive CD45RAhigh/CD27high T cells. The sample originates from a study of blood T cells in healthy people across ages (dated by TCRdb to about 2015). Study-wide context: Template switching captured roughly one uniquely barcoded TCR beta cDNA molecule per two T cells in model experiments. Four age groups were formed from the donors: young (average approximately 15 years), middle-aged (just under 40), aged (approximately 60) and long-lived (about 75). Using the same blood draw, the study looked at two additional independent replicas of 1 million unique cDNA reads for two donors, one aged 18 to 30 and the other aged 80 or older. The study measured age-related changes in TCR beta repertoire diversity using deep sequencing normalized with unique cDNA molecular identifiers. To avoid experimental bias, donors of different ages were distributed randomly across sequencing lanes.

Summary of the overall study and its limitations: Bulk unsorted PBMC profiling prevented conclusive comparison of naive and antigen-experienced compartments. A strong correlation was found between observed TCR beta diversity and the percentage of naive T cells measured by flow cytometry. As age increased, observed TCR beta diversity per million T cells dropped in a roughly linear way, and a significant reduction was already evident by age around 41. Compared with the aged group, more naive CD4+ T cells, fewer expanded clones and increased TCR diversity were shown by the long-lived group, suggesting age selection. Total diversity estimates from one million sequenced T cells were considered lower bounds and underestimates. Because the CMV infection status of the donors was unknown, age-related changes in expanded clonotypes may potentially have been confounded.

The specimen was blood. The clonotype originates from a man aged 80 or over in good health. Here the chain combines TRBV28 and TRBJ2-5; the junction holds 12 bases that match TRBD2. The J call may be in error: the DNA end matches TRBJ2-7 better. The CDR3 reads as follows: CASSLEGTSGYYEQYF. The DNA is TGTGCCAGTAGTTTAGAGGGGACTAGCGGGTACTACGAGCAGTACTTC.